The 29 T cell receptor beta chains below all came from one sample that was sequenced in a study of T cells expressing NK-cell markers. TCRdb re-called the 5' RACE reads; every CDR3 protein appears as one record, without DNA. Recorded for this sample: 300,000 or so distinct CDR3 sequences. Sequencing used blood T cells: a sorted CD56 or NKG2C T cell subset, CD4+ or CD8+ T cells, or bulk PBMC T cells (not recorded which). The receptors come from a woman between 18 and 69 years old in good health.

The chain couples TRBV5-1 to TRBJ2-1; TCRdb's assignment of TRBD2 cannot be checked, as there is no DNA. The CDR3 has 14 residues. Germline CDR1 SGHRS, CDR2 YFSETQ. CDR3 sequence: CASSSSPAYNEQFF.

V gene TRBV5-4 combines with J gene TRBJ2-1; TCRdb's D gene call, TRBD2, goes unchecked for lack of DNA. The CDR3 runs 17 residues. Germline V CDR1 and CDR2: SGHNT, YYREEE (reference sequence). CDR3 protein: CASSLALASGGNNEQFF.

The V call is TRBV11-3, the J call TRBJ2-3. The CDR3 length is 12 residues. CDR1 and CDR2 from the germline V gene are SGHNT and YENEEA. CDR3 amino acids: CASSSHTDTQYF.

The V and J genes are TRBV9 and TRBJ1-1; TCRdb selects TRBD1, and the lack of DNA leaves this call unchecked. The CDR3 contains 15 residues. Germline CDR1 is SGDLS and CDR2 is YYNGEE. The CDR3 sequence: CASSARQTANTEAFF.

V is TRBV27 and J is TRBJ2-1; TCRdb returns TRBD1, unconfirmable since there is no DNA. The CDR3 totals 18 residues. CDR1 is MNHEY and CDR2 is SMNVEV in the germline V gene (reference sequence). The CDR3 sequence: CASRHIGQGTSVGYEQFF.

The chain carries TRBV6-2 or TRBV6-3 and TRBJ2-3; TCRdb indicates TRBD1, and absent DNA this call remains unverified. In germline, CDR1 is MNHEY, CDR2 SVGEGT. The CDR3 is 13 amino acids. The CDR3 protein is CASGGGGTDTQYF.

This chain connects TRBV20-1 to TRBJ1-2. CDR3 length: 20 residues. Germline CDR1 DFQATT, CDR2 SNEGSKA (reference sequence). The CDR3 sequence is CSARGGSFLQNTKANYGYTF.

This chain joins TRBV11-3 and TRBJ1-2; with no DNA, the TCRdb D assignment of TRBD1 cannot be verified. The CDR3 sequence is 15 residues long. The germline gives CDR1 SGHNT, CDR2 YENEEA. The CDR3 reads CASRSWGQGPYGYTF.

The rearrangement links TRBV29-1 to TRBJ1-2; as DNA is missing, the TRBD1 call by TCRdb cannot be tested. The CDR3 length is 13 residues. Germline V gives CDR1 SQVTM, CDR2 ANQGSEA. The CDR3 here is CSDRRQGANGYTF.

The CDR3 is CASSDQRGADTQYF. The chain links TRBV6-2 or TRBV6-3 to TRBJ2-3; checking the TCRdb D call of TRBD2 is not possible without DNA. CDR3 length: 14 residues. Per germline, CDR1 MNHEY and CDR2 SVGEGT.

V gene TRBV20-1 combines with J gene TRBJ2-7; the D call from TCRdb, TRBD1, cannot be confirmed without DNA. Per the germline V gene, CDR1 is DFQATT and CDR2 is SNEGSKA (reference sequence). The CDR3 consists of 12 residues. CDR3 protein: CSARTRGYEQYF.

The chain employs TRBV4-2 and TRBJ2-3; without DNA, the TCRdb call of TRBD1 cannot be checked. Germline V lookup: CDR1 LGHNA, CDR2 YNFKEQ. The CDR3 sequence is 14 residues long. This chain's CDR3 is CASSQVGDTDTQYF.

V gene TRBV20-1 combines with J gene TRBJ1-6; TCRdb's D gene call, TRBD1, goes unchecked for lack of DNA. The CDR3 contains 16 residues. Germline CDR1 and CDR2: DFQATT and SNEGSKA (reference sequence). The CDR3 is CSAVGHGGAGNSPLHF.

The chain couples TRBV20-1 to TRBJ1-2; TCRdb's D gene call, TRBD1, goes unchecked for lack of DNA. The CDR3 runs 13 residues. The germline V gene encodes CDR1 DFQATT and CDR2 SNEGSKA (reference sequence). The CDR3 here is CSASPDRDYGYTF.

The chain carries TRBV29-1 and TRBJ2-1; with no DNA, the TCRdb D assignment of TRBD2 cannot be verified. This CDR3 region has 19 residues. Germline values: CDR1 SQVTM, CDR2 ANQGSEA. The CDR3 sequence is CSVATGTSGVRLSYNEQFF.

The rearrangement uses TRBV20-1 and TRBJ2-1; the TCRdb D gene call, TRBD1, has no DNA to confirm it. The CDR3 length is 13 residues. From germline, CDR1 is DFQATT and CDR2 SNEGSKA (reference sequence). The CDR3 protein is CSLGHQINNEQFF.

The V gene is TRBV27, the J gene TRBJ2-3; the TRBD2 assignment by TCRdb is unverifiable without DNA. CDR1 and CDR2 from the germline V gene are MNHEY and SMNVEV (reference sequence). The CDR3 extends over 14 amino acids. The CDR3 sequence is CASSLRGGVDTQYF.

The rearrangement uses TRBV4-2 and TRBJ2-2; TCRdb's D call, TRBD1, is unchecked because there is no DNA. Germline-derived CDR1 and CDR2 are LGHNA and YNFKEQ. The CDR3 length is 16 residues. The CDR3: CASSQPGGSYTGELFF.

V and J are TRBV18 and TRBJ2-1; TCRdb returns TRBD2, unconfirmable since there is no DNA. CDR1 and CDR2 from the germline V gene are KGHSH and LQKENI. The CDR3 length is 15 residues. This CDR3 reads CASSQLGFSYNEQFF.

The chain has TRBV21-1 and TRBJ2-4; absent DNA, TCRdb's TRBD1 call cannot be checked. TRBV21-1 is described as a pseudogene. The CDR3 is 16 amino acids. The chain's CDR3 is CASSPATGGFVNIQYF.

The rearrangement links TRBV6-5 to TRBJ1-4. CDR3 size: 14 residues. Germline V gene sequence: CDR1 MNHEY, CDR2 SVGAGI. The CDR3 here is CASSYDKTNEKLFF.

The chain carries TRBV12-3 or TRBV12-4 and TRBJ1-6; no DNA is available, so the TRBD1 call from TCRdb remains unchecked. The CDR3 runs 14 residues. CDR3 in amino acids: CASSLGRGHSPLHF.

This chain connects TRBV20-1 to TRBJ2-5; there is no DNA to check the TCRdb D call of TRBD1. The CDR3 length is 15 residues. Germline V gene data show CDR1 as DFQATT and CDR2 as SNEGSKA (reference sequence). The CDR3 protein is CSAGQGGKSQETQYF.

CDR3 sequence reads: CASSLRQGAGYEQYF. The chain links TRBV4-3 to TRBJ2-7; TCRdb outputs TRBD1, but without DNA this stays unchecked. The CDR3 contains 15 residues. Germline values: CDR1 LGHNA, CDR2 YSLEER.

This chain joins TRBV19 and TRBJ2-2; TCRdb selects TRBD1, and the lack of DNA leaves this call unchecked. The CDR3 contains 15 residues. Germline lookup yields CDR1 LNHDA and CDR2 SQIVND (reference sequence). CDR3 residues: CASSAPGRRTGELFF.

The rearrangement joins TRBV30 to TRBJ2-5; without DNA, the TCRdb call of TRBD1 cannot be checked. Germline V gene data show CDR1 as GTSNPN and CDR2 as SVGIG (reference sequence). This CDR3 is built from 15 residues. CDR3 residues: CAWSFSDREGETQYF.

The chain couples TRBV6-1 to TRBJ1-1; TCRdb indicates TRBD1, and absent DNA this call remains unverified. Germline V gene sequence: CDR1 MNHNS, CDR2 SASEGT. The CDR3 length is 15 residues. The CDR3 sequence: CASSGRDLINTEAFF.

The gene calls are TRBV10-3 and TRBJ1-3; no DNA is available, so the TRBD1 call from TCRdb remains unchecked. In germline, CDR1 is ENHRY, CDR2 SYGVKD. This CDR3 has 13 residues. The CDR3 here is CAISVGQGSTIYF.

V usage is TRBV6-1 and J usage is TRBJ1-4; TCRdb's D call of TRBD1 is untestable without DNA. CDR3 size: 12 residues. Per germline, CDR1 MNHNS and CDR2 SASEGT. CDR3 protein: CASSLRGEKLFF.